These T cell receptor beta chains were read from a single sample in a study of blood T cell repertoires in COVID-19. Profiling relied on immunoSEQ multiplex PCR, and the TCRdb table lists in-frame clones only, not all of them. The repertoire holds some 240,000 clones, roughly 90% seen once, with roughly 6.5% in the top ten. The specimen sequenced was peripheral blood. The receptors shown here come from a man in his 60s who had recovered from COVID-19. CDR3s include the opening cysteine and the closing phenylalanine or tryptophan. Each record gives: D gene, V gene, J gene, clone size, CDR3 protein, CDR3 DNA. The D gene is left open where the match is weak. Where a row states a size, it is once, few, many or the class of an expanded clone; other rows omit it.

>NA|TRBV5-1|TRBJ1-2|NA
CASSQDFRGYTF
TGCGCCAGCAGCCAGGATTTCCGTGGCTACACCTTC
>NA|TRBV6-1|TRBJ1-3|few
CASSEWGPGNTIYF
TGTGCCAGCAGTGAATGGGGGCCCGGAAACACCATATATTTT
>TRBD1|TRBV4-2|TRBJ2-1|NA
CASSQDRQGAGGGTQQFF
TGTGCCAGCAGCCAAGATCGGCAGGGGGCGGGTGGCGGGACCCAGCAGTTCTTC
>TRBD2|TRBV7-6|TRBJ2-1|NA
CASSLEDSGLSSYNEQFF
TGTGCCAGCAGCTTAGAGGATAGCGGGCTAAGCTCCTACAATGAGCAGTTCTTC
>TRBD2|TRBV3-1/TRBV3-2|TRBJ2-7|NA
CASSRTSGGDYEQYF
TGTGCCAGCAGCCGCACTAGCGGGGGGGATTACGAGCAGTACTTC
>TRBD1|TRBV7-3|TRBJ2-7|NA
CASSHSQGIKYF
TGTGCCAGCAGCCACTCACAGGGGATAAAGTACTTC
>NA|TRBV4-1|TRBJ1-2|few
CASSLAIYYGYTF
TGCGCCAGCAGCCTCGCGATCTACTATGGCTACACCTTC
>TRBD1|TRBV28|TRBJ1-1|NA
CASSGTGLSNTEAFF
TGTGCCAGCAGTGGGACAGGGCTTTCGAACACTGAAGCTTTCTTT
>TRBD1|TRBV19|TRBJ1-2|NA
CASTPGQGSNFNYGYTF
TGTGCCAGCACCCCGGGACAGGGGTCTAATTTTAACTATGGCTACACCTTC
>TRBD1|TRBV28|TRBJ1-2|NA
CASGRTGPNYGYTF
TGTGCCAGCGGGAGGACAGGACCTAACTATGGCTACACCTTC